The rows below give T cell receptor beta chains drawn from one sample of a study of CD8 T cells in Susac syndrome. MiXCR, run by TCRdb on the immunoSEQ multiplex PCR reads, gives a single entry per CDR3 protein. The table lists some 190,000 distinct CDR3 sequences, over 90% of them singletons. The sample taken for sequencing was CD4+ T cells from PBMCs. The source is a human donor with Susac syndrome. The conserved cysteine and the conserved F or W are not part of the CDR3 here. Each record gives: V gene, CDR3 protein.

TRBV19	ARRGDGTSYEQY
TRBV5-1	ASSLGAGAYEQY
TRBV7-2	ASSTQQGTPEQY
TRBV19	ASSIEGENYNEQF
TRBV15	ATQTEGRPNSPLH
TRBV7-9	ASSRTVGVNYGYT
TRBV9	ASSPTGGHGGNEQF
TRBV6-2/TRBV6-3	ASSFAGTANYEQY
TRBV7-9	ASSPTSTANYGYT
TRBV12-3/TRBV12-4	ASTSGQHTGELF
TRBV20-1	SASKAGDPDTQY
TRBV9	ASSVGGGRATDTQY
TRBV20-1	SGYVVDEQF
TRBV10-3	AIGGGSTDTQY
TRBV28	ASSPPQETQY
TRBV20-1	SARTGQETQY
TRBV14	ASSQDAGGHYNEQF
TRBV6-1	ASSEASQRAEAF
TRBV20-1	SSGRGLDTGELF
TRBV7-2	ASSALVGDRAGNTIY
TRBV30	AWTKASRSGNTIY
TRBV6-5	ASIGVKGHGYT
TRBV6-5	ASRTAFNSPLH
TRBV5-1	ASSPEGSHSTEAF
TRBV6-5	ASRGLAGGLNTQY
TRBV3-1	ASSRRTGSSYNEQF
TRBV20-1	SARGRRPSNQPQH
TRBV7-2	ASSETQVSSYNEQF
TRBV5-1	ASSLGAALNYGYT
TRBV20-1	SAPSTNEKLF
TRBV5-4	ASSQGQGANGYT
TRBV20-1	SARDEGTVGEKLF
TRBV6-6	AIRQVYEQY
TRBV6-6	ASSYTTRSRQY
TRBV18	ASSPGQGAEQPQH
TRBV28	ASRPGTADEQY
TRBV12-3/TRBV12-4	ASSLSTGTRRAKY
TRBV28	ASSFAAGGADTQY
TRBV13	ASSFQRGEQY
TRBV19	ASSAIPGQGTEAF
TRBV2	ASSEAGQGNTEAF
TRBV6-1	ASSPIPSAGTGITDTQY
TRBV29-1	SVARNRGRFSYNEQF
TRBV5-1	ASSLRDRASYEQY
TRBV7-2	ASSGDLGRDSNQPQH
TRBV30	AWSPRGSTDTQY
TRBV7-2	ASSSPRTSGGDYEQF
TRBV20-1	SAHTGTGYMGQETQY
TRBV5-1	ASSPGQASYNEQF
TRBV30	AWTPEPRQSPLH
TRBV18	ASSPPVGRNTEAF
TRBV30	AWSDRGGGNTEAF